The present T cell receptor beta chain was sequenced within a study of T-cell reconstitution after alpha-beta-depleted transplantation in children. Unique molecular identifiers were incorporated into the prepared TCRbeta library. TCRdb reprocessed the PCR reads via MiXCR and lists one record per CDR3 protein. The sample gives about 140,000 distinct CDR3 sequences, 8% to 10% of which show up once; less than 20% is in the top ten. Overall study findings and caveats: Reportedly, roughly two months post-transplant, alpha-beta T cells arose from several hundred expanded graft clones.

Many counts were recorded for this clonotype. Its antigen is undetermined. V lost 0 bases, J lost 5 bases, and 11 bases lay in between. The CDR3 is 14 amino acids. The V gene's germline CDR1 is SGHTA and CDR2 FQGNSA. This specimen consisted of PBMCs, mostly from graft donor cells, obtained 180 days after TCRalphabeta/CD19-depleted stem cell transplant. This TCR came from a female patient aged 2 to 10 who had a stem cell transplant for congenital amegakaryocytic thrombocytopenia, so the T cells may come from the graft donor. The chain links TRBV7-2 to TRBJ2-7; tentative D call: TRBD2 (5 bases). In DNA form, the CDR3 reads TGTGCCAGCAGCTTAGCTACTAGAGCGCACGAGCAGTACTTC. Its protein is CASSLATRAHEQYF.